The 6 T cell receptor beta chains presented below share a single source sample, sequenced in a study of T cells after yellow fever vaccination. TCRdb reanalysed the 5' RACE reads using MiXCR and keeps one entry per CDR3 protein. The data contain approximately 350,000 distinct CDR3 sequences, 11% of them seen just once; the ten biggest clones take up 18%. The material was PBMCs, obtained on the day of the first yellow fever vaccination. These receptors all stem from a man younger than 30 who received the YFV17D yellow fever vaccine.

V gene TRBV5-1 combines with J gene TRBJ2-5, with TRBD2 identical over 11 bases. CDR3 size: 17 residues. Germline CDR1 SGHRS, CDR2 YFSETQ. Unmatched junction bases numbered 12, after V lost 4 bases and J lost 4 bases. The CDR3 loop is CASSPLAGGPSGETQYF. The CDR3 coding sequence is TGCGCCAGCAGCCCCCTAGCGGGGGGCCCTTCCGGAGAGACCCAGTACTTC.

This clonotype was seen more than once but under ten times. V is TRBV6-1 and J is TRBJ2-3; 14 bases agree with TRBD2. The V segment lost 6 bases and the J segment 7 bases; nucleotides outside the gene matches: 6. The germline CDR1 and CDR2 sequences are MNHNS and SASEGT. The length of the CDR3 is 15 residues. The CDR3 reads CASSRTSGGLNTQYF. The DNA of the CDR3 is TGTGCCAGCAGCCGGACTAGCGGGGGGTTGAATACGCAGTATTTT.

The V call is TRBV10-3, the J call TRBJ2-7, with no clear D. V was trimmed by 6 bases and J by 0 bases, leaving 9 bases between them. From germline, CDR1 is ENHRY and CDR2 SYGVKD. The CDR3 sequence is 13 residues long. The CDR3 here is CAIRASVSYEQYV. CDR3 coding DNA: TGTGCCATCAGGGCATCAGTCTCCTACGAGCAGTACGTC.

This clonotype has only a few counts. The V and J genes are TRBV5-1 and TRBJ1-2; tentative D call: TRBD1 (5 bases). The CDR3 spans 13 residues. Per germline, CDR1 SGHRS and CDR2 YFSETQ. V was pared by 4 bases and J by 10 bases, with 17 bases between. This CDR3 is CASSPLQGYYYTF. DNA of the CDR3: TGCGCCAGCAGCCCCCTCCAGGGATATTACTACACCTTC.

This clonotype was seen repeatedly, ten times or more. This chain joins TRBV7-2 and TRBJ1-1; a weak D match, TRBD1 (5 bases). The CDR3 length is 14 residues. Trimming shortened V by 3 bases and J by 4 bases, and 12 bases separated the two germline ends. Per the germline V gene, CDR1 is SGHTA and CDR2 is FQGNSA. CDR3 DNA sequence: TGTGCCAGCAGCTTTTCGGGGGGGAGCACTGAAGCTTTCTTT. Its protein product is CASSFSGGSTEAFF.

The gene calls are TRBV19 and TRBJ2-1, with 7 positions matching TRBD1. The CDR3 consists of 13 residues. The junction had 4 bases not matched to a gene; V was cut back by 4 bases and J by 7 bases. Germline CDR1 LNHDA, CDR2 SQIVND (reference sequence). The CDR3 DNA is TGTGCCAGTAGTAGGGTGGGACAGAATGAGCAGTTCTTC. As protein: CASSRVGQNEQFF.